Below, 28 T cell receptor beta chains from the same sample are listed, as sequenced in a study of Ad26.COV2.S vaccination and SARS-CoV-2 variants. This table comes from immunoSEQ multiplex PCR, and its TCRdb copy is limited to in-frame clones, with some not included. The sample includes about 250,000 clones, about 90% seen only once; the top ten take 2.5% to 3.5%. Treatment indicated: approximately 18 received Ad26.COV2.S at low or high dose, single or two shots; 5 received placebo; per-sample allocation not given. After the first vaccine or placebo injection, samples were drawn on day 63. Sequenced here: peripheral blood, sampled in a trial of Ad26.COV2.S vaccine versus placebo. Receptors were obtained from a person aged 18-65 years who received the Ad26.COV2.S COVID-19 vaccine or a placebo.

The rearrangement uses TRBV3-1 (or the pseudogene TRBV3-2) and TRBJ2-3, with 10 positions matching TRBD1. Trimming cost V 7 bases and J 6 bases; bases outside gene matches: 7. The CDR3 covers 14 residues. CDR1 is LGHDT, CDR2 YNNKEL, per germline (reference sequence). Here the CDR3 reads CASTRQGAPDTQYF. The CDR3 coding sequence is TGTGCCAGCACCCGACAGGGGGCGCCGGATACGCAGTATTTT.

The genes are TRBV6-5 and TRBJ1-1; D is possibly TRBD1 (5 bases). CDR1 is MNHEY and CDR2 is SVGAGI in the germline V gene. CDR3 length: 13 residues. V was clipped by 8 bases and J by 4 bases, with 14 bases between them. The CDR3 is CASYRDLLTEAFF. The CDR3 region has the DNA TGTGCCAGCTACCGGGACCTACTCACTGAAGCTTTCTTT.

About this clone: Other nucleotide sequences in the sample specify the same CDR3. The chain links TRBV9 to TRBJ2-3, with D possibly matching TRBD2 (5 bases). V lost 0 bases to trimming and J lost 5 bases, with 7 bases between them. CDR3 length: 13 residues. In germline, CDR1 is SGDLS, CDR2 YYNGEE. The CDR3 loop reads CASSVGEGDTQYF. Here the CDR3 DNA reads TGTGCCAGCAGCGTAGGAGAGGGAGATACGCAGTATTTT.

The J gene is TRBJ2-2, the V gene TRBV30; D gene uncertain. The germline gives CDR1 GTSNPN, CDR2 SVGIG (reference sequence). The CDR3 totals 12 residues. Trimming removed 0 bases from V and 6 bases from J, with 5 bases in between. As DNA, the CDR3 is TGTGCCTGGAGTGTAGTGGCCGGGGAGCTGTTTTTT. Encoded protein: CAWSVVAGELFF.

The chain has TRBV5-1 and TRBJ2-7; D is perhaps TRBD2 (6 bases). Germline V lookup: CDR1 SGHRS, CDR2 YFSETQ. Deletions cut 2 bases from V and 6 bases from J, with 18 bases between. CDR3 length: 15 amino acids. CDR3 sequence: CASSFGGTGVAEQYF. CDR3 bases: TGCGCCAGCAGCTTTGGCGGGACTGGGGTGGCCGAGCAGTACTTC.

Remarks on this clone: It is unclear where the CDR3 begins or ends on the DNA, so no DNA is shown, and the CDR3 is as TCRdb lists it. V gene TRBV5-1 combines with J gene TRBJ2-7. Germline V gene lookup returns CDR1 SGHRS and CDR2 YFSETQ. The CDR3 sequence runs 15 residues, both termini included. This chain's CDR3 is CASSLGLGMGGEQYF.

This clone has only one observation. V and J are TRBV7-8 and TRBJ2-5; tentative D call: TRBD2 (5 bases). The germline V gene has CDR1 SGHVS and CDR2 FQNEAQ. The CDR3 covers 13 residues. The V gene lost 11 bases and the J gene lost 2 bases, with 15 bases spanning the gap. The CDR3 nucleotides are TGTGCCGGCCGGGATATATCACAAGAGACCCAGTACTTC. Its protein is CAGRDISQETQYF.

The chain joins TRBV14 to TRBJ2-7; 8 bases match TRBD1. CDR1 and CDR2 from the germline V gene are SGHDN and FVKESK. This CDR3 is built from 15 residues. V dropped 1 base and J dropped 2; count of bases not matched to a gene: 4. CDR3 sequence reads: CASSQGTGTTYEQYF. As DNA, the CDR3 is TGTGCCAGCAGCCAAGGGACAGGGACGACCTACGAGCAGTACTTC.

The V and J genes are TRBV19 and TRBJ1-4; D gene unclear. The V end was cut by 6 bases, the J end by 7 bases, with 18 bases between. This CDR3 is built from 15 residues. The germline V gene has CDR1 LNHDA and CDR2 SQIVND (reference sequence). The CDR3 DNA follows: TGTGCCAGTAGCCCCGGGGATTTTTGGGGTGAAAAACTGTTTTTT. It specifies CASSPGDFWGEKLFF.

This chain links TRBV7-3 with TRBJ2-5, with 13 bases that match TRBD2. V was pared by 5 bases and J by 4 bases, with 7 bases of the junction left unmatched. This CDR3 contains 16 residues. Germline V gene data show CDR1 as SGHTA and CDR2 as FQGTGA. Written as DNA, the CDR3 is TGTGCCAGCAGCCCAGGGACTAGCGGGGCCCTAGAGACCCAGTACTTC. Its protein product is CASSPGTSGALETQYF.

The chain links TRBV6-5 to TRBJ2-3; D gene uncertain. Trimming cost V 6 bases and J 1 base, with 11 bases left between them. This CDR3 has 14 amino acids. Germline assignment: CDR1 MNHEY and CDR2 SVGAGI. This chain's CDR3 is CASRTGLRTDTQYF. The CDR3 nucleotides are TGTGCCAGCAGAACGGGCCTACGCACAGATACGCAGTATTTT.

V gene TRBV5-8 combines with J gene TRBJ1-1, with D possibly being TRBD1 (6 bases). The CDR3 runs 16 residues. The V gene's germline CDR1 is SGHTS and CDR2 YDEGEE. Trimming took 5 bases from V and 2 from J, leaving 19 bases between them. Here the CDR3 DNA reads TGTGCCAGCAGTAGGGGGGGCCATGGGTATAACACTGAAGCTTTCTTT. This gives the protein CASSRGGHGYNTEAFF.

V gene TRBV28 combines with J gene TRBJ1-5, with D perhaps matching TRBD1 (6 bases). CDR1 is MDHEN and CDR2 is SYDVKM in the germline V gene. The V gene lost 5 bases and the J gene lost 3 bases, with 11 bases spanning the gap. This CDR3 contains 14 residues. The CDR3 sequence: CASSPTGYNQPQHF. The CDR3 coding sequence is TGTGCCAGCAGTCCCACAGGGTACAATCAGCCCCAGCATTTT.

This chain links TRBV5-1 with TRBJ1-3, with TRBD1 matching over 9 bases. This CDR3 spans 15 amino acids. Per the germline V gene, CDR1 is SGHRS and CDR2 is YFSETQ. V was clipped by 0 bases and J by 4 bases; unmatched bases: 2. CDR3 region: CASSLGQGDGNTIYF. DNA of the CDR3: TGCGCCAGCAGCTTGGGACAGGGGGACGGAAACACCATATATTTT.

V usage is TRBV6-4 and J usage is TRBJ2-5; 7 nucleotides align to TRBD1. The CDR3 sequence is 15 residues long. CDR1 and CDR2 from the germline V gene are MRHNA and SNTAGT. Trimming at V came to 2 bases and at J to 5 bases, leaving 8 bases not matched to a gene. The CDR3, as DNA: TGTGCCAGCAGTGACCCGACAGGGTCAGGGGAGACCCAGTACTTC. It encodes CASSDPTGSGETQYF.

The chain couples TRBV7-2 to TRBJ2-7; tentatively, D is TRBD2 (7 bases). V was shortened by 1 base and J by 1 base, with 11 bases between the two germline ends. The germline V gene has CDR1 SGHTA and CDR2 FQGNSA. This CDR3 has 15 amino acids. The CDR3 sequence is CASSLVEGGSYEQYF. CDR3 sequence (DNA): TGTGCCAGCAGCTTAGTAGAGGGGGGGTCCTACGAGCAGTACTTC. Full variable domain (outside the CDR3, taken from reference TRBV7-2 and TRBJ2-7): GAGVSQSPSNKVTEKGKDVELRCDPISGHTALYWYRQSLGQGLEFLIYFQGNSAPDKSGLPSDRFSAERTGGSVSTLTIQRTQQEDSAVYLCASSLVEGGSYEQYFGPGTRLTVT.

Written as DNA, the CDR3 is TGTGCCAGCAGAGCCACGACCGACAGGGGGAATGAGCAGTTCTTC. This codes for CASRATTDRGNEQFF. J is TRBJ2-1 and V is TRBV2; 9 nucleotides agree with TRBD1. The CDR3 extends over 15 amino acids. V lost 6 bases and J lost 7; bases outside the gene matches: 10. The germline CDR1 and CDR2 sequences are SNHLY and FYNNEI.

This rearrangement joins TRBV7-2 to TRBJ2-1, with D possibly being TRBD2 (5 bases). Looked up from germline, CDR1 is SGHTA and CDR2 is FQGNSA. CDR3 length: 14 residues. V was cut by 3 bases and J by 6 bases, with 12 bases left in between. DNA for the CDR3: TGTGCCAGCAGCTTGAGGGAGACCGGCAATGAGCAGTTCTTC. This gives the protein CASSLRETGNEQFF.

V and J are TRBV5-5 and TRBJ2-7, with 11 positions matching TRBD2. Losses at the gene ends were 1 base for V and 7 bases for J; bases not matched to a gene: 16. Germline V gives CDR1 SGHKS, CDR2 YYEKEE (reference sequence). CDR3 size: 18 residues. CDR3 in amino acids: CASSLILAGGSVSGEQYF. Here the CDR3 DNA reads TGTGCCAGCAGCTTGATTCTAGCGGGAGGTTCTGTGTCGGGGGAGCAGTACTTC.

The chain recombines TRBV30 with TRBJ2-1; 8 nucleotides match TRBD2. Trimming cost V 2 bases and J 5 bases; bases outside gene matches: 8. CDR1 and CDR2 (germline): GTSNPN, SVGIG (reference sequence). The CDR3 spans 15 residues. The CDR3 DNA is TGTGCCTGGAGTTCCGCCGGGACTAGTAACAATGAGCAGTTCTTC. Translated: CAWSSAGTSNNEQFF. The full variable domain, with the rest looked up from reference TRBV30 and TRBJ2-1, is SQTIHQWPATLVQPVGSPLSLECTVEGTSNPNLYWYRQAAGRGLQLLFYSVGIGQISSEVPQNLSASRPQDRQFILSSKKLLLSDSGFYLCAWSSAGTSNNEQFFGPGTRLTVL.

The chain combines TRBV5-4 with TRBJ2-7; 9 nucleotides match TRBD1. The CDR3 totals 16 residues. J gave up 5 bases and V 1 base, and 10 bases lay outside the gene matches. Germline V lookup: CDR1 SGHNT, CDR2 YYREEE (reference sequence). This CDR3 is CASSLSIGTGNDEQYF. The DNA for the CDR3 is TGTGCCAGCAGCTTGTCGATCGGGACAGGGAATGACGAGCAGTACTTC.

This clone was counted a single time. V gene TRBV9 combines with J gene TRBJ2-7, with D possibly TRBD2 on 6 matching bases. CDR1 is SGDLS and CDR2 is YYNGEE in the germline V gene. This CDR3 contains 13 residues. V lost 0 bases and J lost 6, with 10 bases in between. The CDR3 DNA sequence: TGTGCCAGCAGCGTAGGATCCGGGGGCGAGCAGTACTTC. This sequence encodes CASSVGSGGEQYF.

This clone was recorded once. This chain joins TRBV5-1 and TRBJ1-2, with D perhaps matching TRBD1 (6 bases). Germline assignment: CDR1 SGHRS and CDR2 YFSETQ. Trimming cost V 4 bases and J 2 bases, with 27 bases left between them. CDR3 length: 19 amino acids. CDR3 DNA sequence: TGCGCCAGCAGCGTAGGGGCAAGGGGGATGCGGATCGGAAACTATGGCTACACCTTC. This gives the protein CASSVGARGMRIGNYGYTF. Supplemented by reference TRBV5-1 and TRBJ1-2, the full variable domain reads KAGVTQTPRYLIKTRGQQVTLSCSPISGHRSVSWYQQTPGQGLQFLFEYFSETQRNKGNFPGRFSGRQFSNSRSEMNVSTLELGDSALYLCASSVGARGMRIGNYGYTFGSGTRLTVV.

V gene TRBV4-2 combines with J gene TRBJ1-3, with 12 bases identical to TRBD1. Unmatched junction bases numbered 3, after V lost 1 base and J lost 5 bases. This CDR3 is built from 16 residues. Per germline, CDR1 LGHNA and CDR2 YNFKEQ. CDR3: CASSQVGQGARNTIYF. DNA of the CDR3: TGTGCCAGCAGCCAAGTGGGACAGGGGGCGAGAAACACCATATATTTT.

This sequence joins TRBV7-6 and TRBJ1-5, with D tentatively TRBD1 (6 bases). The CDR3 has 16 amino acids. Germline CDR1 is SGHVS and CDR2 is FNYEAQ. V gave up 5 bases and J gave up 5 bases, with 19 bases separating them. Here the CDR3 DNA reads TGTGCCAGCAGCCCCCACGAGGGACACCTACATCAGCCCCAGCATTTT. This codes for CASSPHEGHLHQPQHF. The full variable domain, in which reference TRBV7-6 and TRBJ1-5 provide the parts outside the CDR3, is GAGVSQSPRYKVTKRGQDVALRCDPISGHVSLYWYRQALGQGPEFLTYFNYEAQQDKSGLPNDRFSAERPEGSISTLTIQRTEQRDSAMYRCASSPHEGHLHQPQHFGDGTRLSIL.

This chain links TRBV5-5 with TRBJ2-7; D is perhaps TRBD1 or TRBD2 (5 bases each). From germline, CDR1 is SGHKS and CDR2 YYEKEE (reference sequence). V gave up 0 bases and J gave up 6 bases, with 10 bases separating them. The CDR3 is made up of 13 amino acids. The CDR3, as DNA: TGTGCCAGCAGCTTGGCCCGGGACCTCGAGCAGTACTTC. Encoded protein: CASSLARDLEQYF.

CDR3 DNA: TGTGCCAGCAGCCAGGGACAGGGGGCTTATAATTCACCCCTCCACTTT. Residues: CASSQGQGAYNSPLHF. The chain links TRBV3-1 (or the pseudogene TRBV3-2) to TRBJ1-6; TRBD1 aligns across 12 bases. Unmatched junction bases numbered 1, after V lost 3 bases and J lost 4 bases. The CDR3 is 16 residues long. Germline CDR1 LGHDT, CDR2 YNNKEL (reference sequence).

CDR3 sequence: CASSQGRGFSNQPQHF. The DNA for the CDR3 is TGTGCCAGCAGCCAGGGCAGGGGTTTCAGCAATCAGCCCCAGCATTTT. This chain connects TRBV3-1 (or the pseudogene TRBV3-2) to TRBJ1-5; tentatively, D is TRBD1 (6 bases). Germline-derived CDR1 and CDR2 are LGHDT and YNNKEL (reference sequence). V lost 3 bases, J lost 1 base, and 13 bases lay in between. This CDR3 has 16 amino acids.